One and the same sample provided the 30 T cell receptor beta chains below, sequenced in a study of OX40 agonist ivuxolimab in advanced cancers. Assay used: immunoSEQ multiplex PCR; TCRdb lists only in-frame clones, some missing. The table shows approximately 77,000 clones, with around nine tenths occurring only once. Sequenced material: CD4+ or CD8+ T cells sorted from blood, taken in a trial of the OX40 agonist ivuxolimab. These receptors were obtained from an adult with an advanced solid tumor such as melanoma, head and neck, liver or kidney cancer.

For the CDR3, the DNA is TGCGCCAGCAGCTTGGACAGGGGTGAGCAGTTCTTC. This encodes CASSLDRGEQFF. The chain carries TRBV5-1 and TRBJ2-1; 7 bases map to TRBD1. Germline CDR1 SGHRS, CDR2 YFSETQ. CDR3 length: 12 residues. The trim removed 0 bases at V and 9 bases at J, leaving 0 bases unmatched.

The chain carries TRBV27 and TRBJ2-7, with a possible D match to TRBD1 (8 bases). The CDR3 is 14 amino acids. V was clipped by 4 bases and J by 2 bases, with 12 bases between them. Germline CDR1 reads MNHEY; CDR2 reads SMNVEV (reference sequence). CDR3: CASSYRGGTYEQYF. The CDR3 DNA reads TGTGCCAGCAGTTACAGGGGGGGCACCTACGAGCAGTACTTC.

CDR3 region: CASRWMTSGEQETQYF. Written as DNA, the CDR3 is TGCGCCAGCCGCTGGATGACTAGCGGAGAACAAGAGACCCAGTACTTC. The chain couples TRBV5-1 to TRBJ2-5; 9 bases align to TRBD2. CDR3 length: 16 residues. The germline V gene has CDR1 SGHRS and CDR2 YFSETQ. V gave up 7 bases and J gave up 2 bases; unmatched junction bases: 12.

This chain joins TRBV6-5 and TRBJ2-5, with unresolved D. This CDR3 has 13 amino acids. V was pared by 6 bases and J by 2 bases, with 10 bases between. Germline values: CDR1 MNHEY, CDR2 SVGAGI. CDR3 nucleotide sequence: TGTGCCAGCAGGAGGACGCAACAAGAGACCCAGTACTTC. Its protein is CASRRTQQETQYF.

The chain recombines TRBV28 with TRBJ1-5, with unresolved D. V was cut by 3 bases and J by 7 bases, with 7 bases left in between. The CDR3 has 12 residues. In germline, CDR1 is MDHEN, CDR2 SYDVKM. The CDR3 region is CASSFSWQPQHF. The CDR3, as DNA: TGTGCCAGCAGTTTTTCGTGGCAGCCCCAGCATTTT.

The V call is TRBV5-4, the J call TRBJ1-2; a weak D match, TRBD1 (6 bases). Trimming took off 2 bases at V and 7 bases at J, with 18 bases between the two ends. The CDR3 contains 15 residues. Germline V gene data show CDR1 as SGHNT and CDR2 as YYREEE (reference sequence). DNA for the CDR3: TGTGCCAGCAGCTTACAGGGACCTAGGACGGGTGGCTACACCTTC. It encodes CASSLQGPRTGGYTF. The whole variable domain, remainder taken from reference TRBV5-4 and TRBJ1-2, is ETGVTQSPTHLIKTRGQQVTLRCSSQSGHNTVSWYQQALGQGPQFIFQYYREEENGRGNFPPRFSGLQFPNYSSELNVNALELDDSALYLCASSLQGPRTGGYTFGSGTRLTVV.

V and J are TRBV18 and TRBJ1-5; D is perhaps TRBD1 (5 bases). Germline V gene sequence: CDR1 KGHSH, CDR2 LQKENI. The CDR3 consists of 14 residues. The V and J ends lost 3 bases and 4 bases respectively, with 10 bases between them. In DNA, the CDR3 is TGTGCCAGCTCACCGACAGAGCAAAATCAGCCCCAGCATTTT. This translates into CASSPTEQNQPQHF.

This clone has only one observation. The J gene is TRBJ2-2, the V gene TRBV7-2, with 9 positions matching TRBD2. After removal of 7 bases from V and 3 bases from J, the junction contained 6 bases not matched to a gene. Germline assignment: CDR1 SGHTA and CDR2 FQGNSA. The CDR3 contains 15 residues. Here the CDR3 reads CASTPTSGYTGELFF. CDR3 nucleotides: TGTGCCAGCACCCCGACTAGCGGTTACACCGGGGAGCTGTTTTTT.

V is TRBV9 and J is TRBJ2-5; D not resolved. This CDR3 has 14 amino acids. Germline lookup yields CDR1 SGDLS and CDR2 YYNGEE. The V and J ends lost 4 bases and 5 bases respectively, with 15 bases between them. CDR3 amino acids: CASSPQSRAETQYF. CDR3 bases: TGTGCCAGCAGCCCCCAGAGTAGGGCGGAGACCCAGTACTTC.

The chain recombines TRBV21-1 with TRBJ1-5; the D call of TRBD1 is as the table states it, not checked on the DNA. TRBV21-1 is a pseudogene locus. The CDR3 loop spans 15 amino acids. The CDR3 nucleotides are TGTGCCAGCAGCAAAGGCTGGCAGGCTAATCAGCCCCAGCATTTT. Amino acid sequence: CASSKGWQANQPQHF.

The genes are TRBV6-1 and TRBJ1-5; the match to TRBD1 covers 7 bases. The CDR3 is made up of 14 amino acids. The J segment lost 3 bases and the V segment lost 6 bases, leaving 5 bases of the junction unmatched. Germline loops: CDR1 MNHNS, CDR2 SASEGT. CDR3 in DNA: TGTGCCAGCAGACAGGGGTCCCTCAATCAGCCCCAGCATTTT. Its protein product is CASRQGSLNQPQHF.

The chain is built from TRBV7-2 and TRBJ2-2, with 7 positions matching TRBD2. This CDR3 is built from 14 residues. Trimming cost V 8 bases and J 5 bases; bases outside gene matches: 8. The germline gives CDR1 SGHTA, CDR2 FQGNSA. The chain's CDR3 is CASARARGTGELFF. In DNA, the CDR3 is TGTGCCAGCGCCCGGGCGCGGGGGACCGGGGAGCTGTTTTTT.

V gene TRBV6-6 combines with J gene TRBJ1-1; D is uncertain. The CDR3 spans 12 residues. Germline V gene sequence: CDR1 MNHNY, CDR2 SVGAGI (reference sequence). Trimming shortened V by 6 bases and J by 9 bases, and 14 bases separated the two germline ends. In DNA, the CDR3 is TGTGCCAGCAGCCACCGGGGAGGGCAAGCTTTCTTT. Residues: CASSHRGGQAFF.

As concerns this clone: The identical CDR3 is also encoded by other nucleotide sequences in the sample. The DNA for the CDR3 is TGTGCCAGCAGTCGGGACAGACAGCCCCAGCATTTT. Its translation: CASSRDRQPQHF. The V and J genes are TRBV5-6 and TRBJ1-5; 7 bases agree with TRBD1. CDR1 and CDR2 (germline): SGHDT, YYEEEE. This CDR3 is built from 12 residues. The ends lost 5 bases at V and 7 bases at J; junction bases unmatched: 3.

This clone was recorded once. The chain employs TRBV7-9 and TRBJ2-7; D tentatively reads TRBD1 or TRBD2 (6 bases each). In germline, CDR1 is SEHNR, CDR2 FQNEAQ (reference sequence). V lost 2 bases and J 7 bases, leaving 15 bases between the germline ends. The CDR3 covers 14 residues. The CDR3 DNA reads TGTGCCAGCAGCTTATTGGGGGGCGGATGGGAGCAGTACTTC. It encodes CASSLLGGGWEQYF.

The genes are TRBV29-1 and TRBJ2-6, with TRBD2 matching 7 bases. The CDR3 runs 17 residues. Germline-derived CDR1 and CDR2 are SQVTM and ANQGSEA. Unmatched junction bases numbered 13, after V lost 3 bases and J lost 5 bases. The CDR3 DNA follows: TGCAGCGTTGACTGGCGACTAGCACAAAGTCGGGCCAACGTCCTGACTTTC. Protein sequence: CSVDWRLAQSRANVLTF.

J is TRBJ1-1 and V is TRBV7-9; TRBD1 matches at 8 bases. Germline V gives CDR1 SEHNR, CDR2 FQNEAQ (reference sequence). V gave up 5 bases and J gave up 5 bases; unmatched junction bases: 4. The CDR3 is 13 amino acids. The CDR3 loop is CASSLTGDTEAFF. The CDR3 bases are TGTGCCAGCAGCCTGACAGGGGATACTGAAGCTTTCTTT.

The chain combines TRBV10-2 with TRBJ1-2; D perhaps matches TRBD1 (5 bases). This CDR3 has 13 amino acids. V was trimmed by 6 bases and J by 8 bases, leaving 16 bases between them. Germline CDR1 reads WSHSY; CDR2 reads SAAADI. DNA of the CDR3: TGCGCCAGCAGGAGACAGTTGGGAATAGGCTACACCTTC. It encodes CASRRQLGIGYTF.

Here the CDR3 reads CASSPIRQSEAFF. CDR3 nucleotide sequence: TGTGCCAGCTCACCAATAAGACAGTCTGAAGCTTTCTTT. The chain is built from TRBV18 and TRBJ1-1, with a weak D call TRBD1 (5 bases). V lost 2 bases and J 6 bases, leaving 10 bases between the germline ends. Germline V gives CDR1 KGHSH, CDR2 LQKENI. The CDR3 loop spans 13 amino acids. Together with reference TRBV18 and TRBJ1-1, the CDR3 gives the full variable domain: NAGVMQNPRHLVRRRGQEARLRCSPMKGHSHVYWYRQLPEEGLKFMVYLQKENIIDESGMPKERFSAEFPKEGPSILRIQQVVRGDSAAYFCASSPIRQSEAFFGQGTRLTVV.

This clone was recorded only once. The chain is built from TRBV6-4 and TRBJ1-4; maybe TRBD1 (5 bases). This CDR3 spans 15 amino acids. Germline V lookup: CDR1 MRHNA, CDR2 SNTAGT. Between the trimmed V and J ends, which lost 10 bases and 7 bases, there was a span of 22 bases. The chain's CDR3 is CANQSTDTYTEKLFF. In DNA form, the CDR3 reads TGTGCCAACCAATCGACAGACACCTATACTGAAAAACTGTTTTTT.

The chain has TRBV27 and TRBJ2-1, with 8 bases that match TRBD2. Germline V gene data show CDR1 as MNHEY and CDR2 as SMNVEV (reference sequence). Trimming removed 2 bases from V and 5 bases from J; junction bases left unmatched: 5. The CDR3 extends over 15 amino acids. The CDR3 bases are TGTGCCAGCAGTTTACGCGGGAGGATAAACAATGAGCAGTTCTTC. This gives the protein CASSLRGRINNEQFF.

The chain links TRBV19 to TRBJ1-5; 7 positions match TRBD1. The trim removed 0 bases at V and 7 bases at J, leaving 6 bases unmatched. There are 15 residues in the CDR3. Per the germline V gene, CDR1 is LNHDA and CDR2 is SQIVND (reference sequence). The CDR3 sequence is CASSIETGIKQPQHF. Written as DNA, the CDR3 is TGTGCCAGTAGTATAGAGACAGGGATTAAACAGCCCCAGCATTTT.

The chain couples TRBV28 to TRBJ2-7; TRBD2 matches 10 bases. CDR1 and CDR2 (germline): MDHEN, SYDVKM. The CDR3 is 15 residues long. V shed 4 bases, J shed 4 bases, and the junction held 7 bases outside the gene matches. The CDR3 coding sequence is TGTGCCAGCAGTTCGATCACTAGCGGGAATTACGAGCAGTACTTC. It codes for CASSSITSGNYEQYF.

J is TRBJ2-3 and V is TRBV7-2; maybe TRBD2 (6 bases). Germline values: CDR1 SGHTA, CDR2 FQGNSA. The CDR3 has 14 residues. Trimming left V 5 bases short and J 1 base short, with 10 bases between. The CDR3 DNA reads as TGTGCCAGCAGCAGGGCTAGCGGCACAGATACGCAGTATTTT. Its translation is CASSRASGTDTQYF.

This clone was detected only a few times. Other DNA sequences within the sample encode an identical CDR3. The chain links TRBV20-1 to TRBJ2-7; tentative D call: TRBD2 (5 bases). Trimming left V 6 bases short and J 4 bases short, with 7 bases between. The length of the CDR3 is 10 residues. Germline assignment: CDR1 DFQATT and CDR2 SNEGSKA (reference sequence). CDR3 in amino acids: CSARRYEQYF. The CDR3 nucleotides are TGCAGTGCCCGGAGGTACGAGCAGTACTTC.

V gene TRBV28 combines with J gene TRBJ2-7; D remains unclear. The V gene lost 5 bases and the J gene lost 0 bases, with 11 bases spanning the gap. The germline V gene encodes CDR1 MDHEN and CDR2 SYDVKM. The CDR3 covers 14 residues. CDR3 residues: CASSLPGSSYEQYF. The CDR3 nucleotides are TGTGCCAGCAGTCTCCCGGGCAGCTCCTACGAGCAGTACTTC.

The chain recombines TRBV29-1 with TRBJ2-7, with TRBD2 matching over 11 bases. This CDR3 is built from 14 residues. The germline V gene has CDR1 SQVTM and CDR2 ANQGSEA. Unmatched junction bases numbered 8, after V lost 7 bases and J lost 3 bases. The CDR3 spells CSALLAGGLYEQYF. The CDR3 bases are TGCAGCGCCCTTCTAGCGGGAGGCCTCTACGAGCAGTACTTC.

The chain combines TRBV29-1 with TRBJ1-2, with no clear D. Germline loops: CDR1 SQVTM, CDR2 ANQGSEA. Trimming stripped 4 bases from V and 5 bases from J, with 14 bases between. CDR3 length: 13 residues. For the CDR3, the DNA is TGCAGCGTTGCCCGGGGTATGGAGTATGGCTACACCTTC. The encoded protein is CSVARGMEYGYTF.

This clone has just one count. This specimen includes other DNA sequences encoding the same CDR3. The rearrangement uses TRBV5-1 and TRBJ2-5; D is ambiguous. Germline loops: CDR1 SGHRS, CDR2 YFSETQ. The CDR3 contains 13 residues. V was shortened by 0 bases and J by 1 base, with 4 bases between the two germline ends. CDR3 nucleotides: TGCGCCAGCAGCTTGGGAGGCCAAGAGACCCAGTACTTC. Translating it yields CASSLGGQETQYF.

The chain links TRBV4-1 to TRBJ2-3; 11 bases map to TRBD2. The V segment lost 3 bases and the J segment 4 bases; nucleotides outside the gene matches: 12. CDR3 length equals 18 residues. CDR1 is MGHRA, CDR2 YSYEKL, per germline. The CDR3 sequence is CASSQVFTSGRDSDTQYF. The CDR3 DNA reads as TGCGCCAGCAGCCAGGTTTTTACTAGCGGGAGAGACTCAGATACGCAGTATTTT.